This T cell receptor (beta chain) was recorded in a study of cytomegalovirus exposure and HLA in healthy donors. The study's findings and limits: Listed as cytomegalovirus-associated were 150 or so TCR beta chains. The classifier, whose performance was assessed in both the original and validation cohorts, reportedly diagnosed cytomegalovirus status with high specificity and sensitivity. Presence/absence analyses took donor sequencing depth as roughly uniform.

PCR involved 60 Vbeta and 13 Jbeta primers. The protocol was immunoSEQ multiplex PCR, while the TCRdb copy is restricted to in-frame clones and leaves out a portion. The sample carries 140,000 or so clones, over 75% recorded once. Nominal health characterized the donors when sampled, though unrecorded immune exposures were likely. Germline V gives CDR1 SEHNR, CDR2 FQNEAQ (reference sequence). This CDR3 region has 15 residues. Trimming took off 1 base at V and 4 bases at J, with 8 bases between the two ends. Notes on this clone: Antigen unknown.

The clonotype originates from a female donor in good health and CMV-seronegative. The sample taken for sequencing was PBMCs. The chain joins TRBV7-9 to TRBJ2-6; a weak D match, TRBD1 (5 bases). The CDR3 DNA reads TGTGCCAGCAGCTTAGGGGGCTCCGGGGCCAACGTCCTGACTTTC. Its protein is CASSLGGSGANVLTF.